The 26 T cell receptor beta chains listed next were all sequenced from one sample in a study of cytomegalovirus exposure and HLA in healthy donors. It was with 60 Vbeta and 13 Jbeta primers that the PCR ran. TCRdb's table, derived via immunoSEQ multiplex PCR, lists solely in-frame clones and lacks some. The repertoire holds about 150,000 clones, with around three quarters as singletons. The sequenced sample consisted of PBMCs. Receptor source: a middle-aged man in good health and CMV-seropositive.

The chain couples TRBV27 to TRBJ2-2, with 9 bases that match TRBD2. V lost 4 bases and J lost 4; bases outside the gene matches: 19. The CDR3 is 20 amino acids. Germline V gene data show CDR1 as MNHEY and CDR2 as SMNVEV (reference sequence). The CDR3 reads CASSSPSPLVAAGGTGELFF. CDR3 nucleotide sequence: TGTGCCAGCAGTTCTCCCTCACCCCTAGTAGCAGCGGGAGGCACCGGGGAGCTGTTTTTT.

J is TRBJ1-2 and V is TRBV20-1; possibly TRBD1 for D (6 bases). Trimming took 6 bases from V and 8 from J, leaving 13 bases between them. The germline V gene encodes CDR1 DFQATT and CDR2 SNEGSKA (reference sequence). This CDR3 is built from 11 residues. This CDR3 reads CSATGQRGYTF. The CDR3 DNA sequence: TGCAGTGCGACCGGACAGCGGGGCTACACCTTC.

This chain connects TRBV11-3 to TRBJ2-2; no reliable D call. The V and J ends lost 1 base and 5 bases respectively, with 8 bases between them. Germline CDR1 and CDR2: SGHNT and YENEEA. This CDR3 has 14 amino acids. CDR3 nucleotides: TGTGCCAGCAGCTTAGGTGGGCCAACCGGGGAGCTGTTTTTT. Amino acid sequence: CASSLGGPTGELFF. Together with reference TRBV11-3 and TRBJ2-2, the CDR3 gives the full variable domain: EAGVVQSPRYKIIEKKQPVAFWCNPISGHNTLYWYLQNLGQGPELLIRYENEEAVDDSQLPKDRFSAERLKGVDSTLKIQPAELGDSAVYLCASSLGGPTGELFFGEGSRLTVL.

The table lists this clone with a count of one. CDR3 in amino acids: CASSRTGSGYQPQHF. CDR3 in DNA: TGTGCCAGCAGCCGAACAGGGTCGGGTTATCAGCCCCAGCATTTT. V gene TRBV27 combines with J gene TRBJ1-5; TRBD1 might be the D (6 bases). With 6 bases removed from V and 5 bases from J, the gap between germline ends came to 17 bases. This CDR3 is 15 amino acids long. The germline CDR1 and CDR2 sequences are MNHEY and SMNVEV (reference sequence).

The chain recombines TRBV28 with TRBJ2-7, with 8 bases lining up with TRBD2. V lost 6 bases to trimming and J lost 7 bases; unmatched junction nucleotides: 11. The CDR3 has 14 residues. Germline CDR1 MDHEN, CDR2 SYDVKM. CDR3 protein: CASRSGSGGREQYF. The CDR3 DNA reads TGTGCCAGCAGATCCGGCTCGGGAGGGCGGGAGCAGTACTTC.

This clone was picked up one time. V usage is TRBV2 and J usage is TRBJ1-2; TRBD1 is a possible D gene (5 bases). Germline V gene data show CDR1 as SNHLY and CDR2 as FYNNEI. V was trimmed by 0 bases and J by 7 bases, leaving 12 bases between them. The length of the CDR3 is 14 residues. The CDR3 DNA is TGTGCCAGCAGTGAAGCAGGGGCAAGGGGTGGCTACACCTTC. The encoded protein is CASSEAGARGGYTF.

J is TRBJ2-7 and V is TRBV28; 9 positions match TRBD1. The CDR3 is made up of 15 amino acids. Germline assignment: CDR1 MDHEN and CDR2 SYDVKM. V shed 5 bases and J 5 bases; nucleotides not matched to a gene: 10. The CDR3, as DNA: TGTGCCAGCAGTGCCCCGACAGGGGGTTCCCACGAGCAGTACTTC. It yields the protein CASSAPTGGSHEQYF.

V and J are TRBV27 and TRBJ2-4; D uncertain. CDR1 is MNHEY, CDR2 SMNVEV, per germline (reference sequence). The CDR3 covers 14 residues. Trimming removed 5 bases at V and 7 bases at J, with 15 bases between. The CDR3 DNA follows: TGTGCCAGCAGTCCAGTACTGTCCAGGAACATTCAGTACTTC. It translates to CASSPVLSRNIQYF.

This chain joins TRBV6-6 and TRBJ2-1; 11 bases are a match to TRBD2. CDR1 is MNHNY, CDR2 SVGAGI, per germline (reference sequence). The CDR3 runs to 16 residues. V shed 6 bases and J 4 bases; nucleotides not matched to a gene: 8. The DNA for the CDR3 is TGTGCCAGCAGACCCGGGACTAGCGGCAAATACAATGAGCAGTTCTTC. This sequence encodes CASRPGTSGKYNEQFF.

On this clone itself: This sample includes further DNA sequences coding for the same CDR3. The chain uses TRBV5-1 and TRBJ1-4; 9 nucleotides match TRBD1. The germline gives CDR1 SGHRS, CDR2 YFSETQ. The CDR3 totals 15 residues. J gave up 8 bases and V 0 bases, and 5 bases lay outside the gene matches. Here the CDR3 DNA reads TGCGCCAGCAGCTTGGGGACAGGGGAAGGCGAAAAACTGTTTTTT. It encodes CASSLGTGEGEKLFF.

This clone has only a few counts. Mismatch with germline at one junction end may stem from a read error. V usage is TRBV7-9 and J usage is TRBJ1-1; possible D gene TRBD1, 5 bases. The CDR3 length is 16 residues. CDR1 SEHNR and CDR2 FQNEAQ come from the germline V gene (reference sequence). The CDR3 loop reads CSSSLAGGGVNTEAFF. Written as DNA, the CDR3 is TGTTCCAGCAGCTTAGCGGGGGGTGGGGTGAACACTGAAGCTTTCTTT. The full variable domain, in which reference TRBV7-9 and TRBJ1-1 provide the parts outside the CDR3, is DTGVSQNPRHKITKRGQNVTFRCDPISEHNRLYWYRQTLGQGPEFLTYFQNEAQLEKSRLLSDRFSAERPKGSFSTLEIQRTEQGDSAMYLCSSSLAGGGVNTEAFFGQGTRLTVV.

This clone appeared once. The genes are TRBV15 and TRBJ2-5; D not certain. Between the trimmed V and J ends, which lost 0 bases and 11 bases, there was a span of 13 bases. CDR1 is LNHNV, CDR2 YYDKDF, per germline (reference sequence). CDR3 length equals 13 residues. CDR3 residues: CATSRDMSQEQYF. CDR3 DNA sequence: TGTGCCACCAGCAGAGACATGTCTCAAGAGCAGTACTTC.

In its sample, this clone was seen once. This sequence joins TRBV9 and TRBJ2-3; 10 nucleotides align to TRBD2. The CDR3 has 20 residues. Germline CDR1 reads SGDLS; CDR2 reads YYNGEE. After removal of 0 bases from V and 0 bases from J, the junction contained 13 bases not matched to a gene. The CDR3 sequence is CASSVATGGFSGRSTDTQYF. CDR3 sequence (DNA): TGTGCCAGCAGCGTAGCTACGGGGGGGTTTAGCGGGAGGAGCACAGATACGCAGTATTTT.

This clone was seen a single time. CDR3 in amino acids: CASSLNRGQSDTQYF. The DNA for the CDR3 is TGTGCCAGCAGTTTAAACAGGGGGCAATCAGATACGCAGTATTTT. V and J are TRBV28 and TRBJ2-3; TRBD1 matches 9 bases. CDR1 and CDR2 from the germline V gene are MDHEN and SYDVKM. The CDR3 runs 15 residues. V lost 2 bases, J lost 4 bases, and 4 bases stayed unmatched.

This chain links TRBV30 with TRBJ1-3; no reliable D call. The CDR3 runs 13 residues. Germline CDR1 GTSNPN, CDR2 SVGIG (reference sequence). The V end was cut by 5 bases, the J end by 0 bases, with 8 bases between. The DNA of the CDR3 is TGTGCCTGGGAACTACTCTCTGGAAACACCATATATTTT. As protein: CAWELLSGNTIYF.

CDR3 residues: CASSSPSYEQYF. CDR3 DNA: TGTGCCAGCAGCTCCCCCTCCTACGAGCAGTACTTC. The V gene is TRBV7-8, the J gene TRBJ2-5; D is uncertain. Gene TRBJ2-7 matches the end of the DNA better, so the J call may be wrong. Looked up from germline, CDR1 is SGHVS and CDR2 is FQNEAQ. The CDR3 is 12 amino acids.

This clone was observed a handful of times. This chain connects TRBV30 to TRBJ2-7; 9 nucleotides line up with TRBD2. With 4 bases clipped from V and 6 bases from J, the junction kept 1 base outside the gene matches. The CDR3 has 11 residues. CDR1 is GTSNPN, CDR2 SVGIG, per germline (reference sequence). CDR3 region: CAWTAGGEQYF. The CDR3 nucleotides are TGTGCCTGGACAGCGGGAGGCGAGCAGTACTTC.

This chain's CDR3 is CASSVVQGLTDTQYF. DNA for the CDR3: TGTGCCAGCAGCGTAGTGCAGGGTCTCACAGATACGCAGTATTTT. The V and J genes are TRBV9 and TRBJ2-3, with D perhaps matching TRBD1 (5 bases). The CDR3 has 15 amino acids. Trimming took off 0 bases at V and 2 bases at J, with 10 bases between the two ends. Germline V gene lookup returns CDR1 SGDLS and CDR2 YYNGEE.

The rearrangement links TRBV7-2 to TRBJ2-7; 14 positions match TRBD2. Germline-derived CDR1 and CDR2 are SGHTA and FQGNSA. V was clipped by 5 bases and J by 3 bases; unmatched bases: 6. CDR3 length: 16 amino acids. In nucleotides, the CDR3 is TGTGCCAGCAGCCCGCCAGGACTAGCGGGAGGCTACGAGCAGTACTTC. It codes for CASSPPGLAGGYEQYF.

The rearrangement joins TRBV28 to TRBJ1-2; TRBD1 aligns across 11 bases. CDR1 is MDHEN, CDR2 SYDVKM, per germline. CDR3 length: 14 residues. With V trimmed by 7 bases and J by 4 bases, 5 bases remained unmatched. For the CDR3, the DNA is TGTGCCAGCACCCCCGGGACAGGGGGCTATGGCTACACCTTC. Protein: CASTPGTGGYGYTF.

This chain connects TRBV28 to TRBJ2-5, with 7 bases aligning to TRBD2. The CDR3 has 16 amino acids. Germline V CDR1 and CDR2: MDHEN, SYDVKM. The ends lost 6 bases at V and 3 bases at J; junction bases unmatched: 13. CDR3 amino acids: CASRISLAAREETQYF. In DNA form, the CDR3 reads TGTGCCAGCAGGATTTCGCTAGCGGCCCGTGAAGAGACCCAGTACTTC.

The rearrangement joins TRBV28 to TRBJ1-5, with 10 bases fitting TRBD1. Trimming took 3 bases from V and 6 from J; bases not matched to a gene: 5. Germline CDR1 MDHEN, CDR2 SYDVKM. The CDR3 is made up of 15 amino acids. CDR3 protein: CASSLTDRGAQPQHF. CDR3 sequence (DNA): TGTGCCAGCAGTTTGACGGACAGGGGGGCTCAGCCCCAGCATTTT.

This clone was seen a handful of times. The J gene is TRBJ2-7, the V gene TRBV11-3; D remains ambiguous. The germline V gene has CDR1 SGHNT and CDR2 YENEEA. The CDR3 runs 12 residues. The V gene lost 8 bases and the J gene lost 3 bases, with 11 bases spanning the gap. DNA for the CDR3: TGTGCCAGCTCCGGTGATGGCTACGAGCAGTACTTC. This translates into CASSGDGYEQYF.

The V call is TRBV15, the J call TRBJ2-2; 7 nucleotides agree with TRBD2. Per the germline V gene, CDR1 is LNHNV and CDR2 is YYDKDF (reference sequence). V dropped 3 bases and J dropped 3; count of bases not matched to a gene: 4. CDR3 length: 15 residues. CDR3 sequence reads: CATSRAGVDTGELFF. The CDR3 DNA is TGTGCCACCAGCAGGGCGGGAGTGGACACCGGGGAGCTGTTTTTT. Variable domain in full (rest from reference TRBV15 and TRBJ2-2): DAMVIQNPRYQVTQFGKPVTLSCSQTLNHNVMYWYQQKSSQAPKLLFHYYDKDFNNEADTPDNFQSRRPNTSFCFLDIRSPGLGDTAMYLCATSRAGVDTGELFFGEGSRLTVL.

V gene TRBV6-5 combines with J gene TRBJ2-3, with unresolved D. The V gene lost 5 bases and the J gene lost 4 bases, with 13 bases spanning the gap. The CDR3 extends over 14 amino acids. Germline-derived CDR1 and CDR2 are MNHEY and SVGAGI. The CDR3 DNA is TGTGCCAGCAGTCTGACATACCCGGCAGATACGCAGTATTTT. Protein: CASSLTYPADTQYF.

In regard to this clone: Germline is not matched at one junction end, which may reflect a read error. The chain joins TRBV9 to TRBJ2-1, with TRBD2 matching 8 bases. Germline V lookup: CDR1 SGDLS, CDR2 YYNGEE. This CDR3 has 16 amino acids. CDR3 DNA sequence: TGTGCCAGCAGCTCCAGTCGAACGGGAGGGTACACTGAGCAGTTCTTC. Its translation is CASSSSRTGGYTEQFF.